The rows below give T cell receptor beta chains drawn from one sample of a study of shared clonotypes between healthy human individuals. The table came from immunoSEQ multiplex PCR; TCRdb's copy has only in-frame clones and leaves some out. The sample consists of 2 million to 2.5 million clones, about 94% of them appearing once. The sample comprised naive CD4+ T cells sorted from blood. Every receptor here comes from a young man in good health. The CDR3 runs from the conserved cysteine through the conserved F or W. The D gene is left open where the match is weak. Not all rows give a size; the values are once, few, many and, for expanded clones, a class.

clone_size	j_call	v_call	d_call	cdr3_nt	cdr3_aa
once	TRBJ2-3	TRBV10-1	TRBD2	TGCGCCAGCAGTGAGTCGTGGCGGGGGGCAACAGATACGCAGTATTTT	CASSESWRGATDTQYF
NA	TRBJ2-1	TRBV4-1	NA	TGCGCCAGCAGCCAAGAAGGGGCAGGGGTAGCCATTTACAATGAGCAGTTCTTC	CASSQEGAGVAIYNEQFF
NA	TRBJ1-6	TRBV6-1	NA	TGTGCCAGCAGTGACGGGCAGACCTATAATTCACCCCTCCACTTT	CASSDGQTYNSPLHF
NA	TRBJ2-3	TRBV25-1	NA	TGTGCCAGCAGTGATAATACAGGGAAGACGCAGTATTTT	CASSDNTGKTQYF
NA	TRBJ2-7	TRBV6-1	NA	TGTGCCAGCAGCATAAGGACAACTTCCTCCTACGAGCAGTACTTC	CASSIRTTSSYEQYF
NA	TRBJ2-3	TRBV29-1	NA	TGCAGCGTTGACACCCGTCACGATACGCAGTATTTT	CSVDTRHDTQYF
NA	TRBJ2-2	TRBV11-3	NA	TGTGCCAGCAGCTTTACTCGGGGTCGGAACACCGGGGAGCTGTTTTTT	CASSFTRGRNTGELFF
once	TRBJ1-4	TRBV28	NA	TGTGCCAGCAGTCCGCCCCGGGGGGCTGGAGAAAAACTGTTTTTT	CASSPPRGAGEKLFF
NA	TRBJ2-5	TRBV6-1	NA	TGTGCCAGCAGTGAAGGAGGACTGCCCTGGGAGACCCAGTACTTC	CASSEGGLPWETQYF
NA	TRBJ2-3	TRBV7-2	NA	TGTGCCAGCAGCTCAGACGGGTTCACAGATACGCAGTATTTT	CASSSDGFTDTQYF
NA	TRBJ2-2	TRBV19	TRBD2	TGTGCCAGTAGTCCTTCCTCGGTAGCGGGAGCGGTCACCGGGGAGCTGTTTTTT	CASSPSSVAGAVTGELFF
NA	TRBJ2-4	TRBV10-1	NA	TGCGCCAGCAGTGATGGACAGTTAGCCAAAAACATTCAGTACTTC	CASSDGQLAKNIQYF
NA	TRBJ2-5	TRBV7-9	NA	TGTGCCAGCCGCCCGGGCGTCGGGGAGACCCAGTACTTC	CASRPGVGETQYF
NA	TRBJ1-1	TRBV6-5	NA	TGTGCCAGCAGTTACTCTCTACAATTGAGCACTGAAGCTTTCTTT	CASSYSLQLSTEAFF
few	TRBJ1-1	TRBV7-6	NA	TGTGCCAGCAGCCCAGAAGGGGTGGGAGGCACTGAAGCTTTCTTT	CASSPEGVGGTEAFF
once	TRBJ2-2	TRBV10-1	TRBD1	TGCGCCAGCAGTGGAGGACAGGGCCCTAACACCGGGGAGCTGTTTTTT	CASSGGQGPNTGELFF
NA	TRBJ2-7	TRBV6-5	TRBD2	TGTGCCACTCATAGCGGGACTTTCGACGGCTACGAGCAGTACTTC	CATHSGTFDGYEQYF
NA	TRBJ2-7	TRBV20-1	TRBD1	TGCAGTGCTTGGACAGGGATCGAGCAGTACTTC	CSAWTGIEQYF
NA	TRBJ1-4	TRBV6-1	TRBD1	TGTGCCAGCAGCGGGGACAGATTCCATGAAAAACTGTTTTTT	CASSGDRFHEKLFF
NA	TRBJ1-2	TRBV5-1	TRBD1	TGCGCCAGCAACAAGGACAGGGTAAACTATGGCTACACCTTC	CASNKDRVNYGYTF
NA	TRBJ2-7	TRBV28	TRBD1	TGTGCCAGCAGTTCGACAGGGGGAAACTCCTACGAGCAGTACTTC	CASSSTGGNSYEQYF
NA	TRBJ2-3	TRBV6-6	NA	TGTGCCAGCAGTGGCGGCATGGATACGCAGTATTTT	CASSGGMDTQYF
NA	TRBJ2-7	TRBV28	TRBD1	TGTGCCAGCTCTGGGACAGCTCACTACGAGCAGTACTTC	CASSGTAHYEQYF
NA	TRBJ1-6	TRBV9	NA	TGTGCCAGCAGCGTAGACTATAATTCACCCCTCCACTTT	CASSVDYNSPLHF
NA	TRBJ1-1	TRBV6-5	TRBD1	TGTGCCATCTCGACAGGGCGGGCGAACACTGAAGCTTTCTTT	CAISTGRANTEAFF
NA	TRBJ1-1	TRBV11-3	NA	TGTGCCAGCAGCTTAGGGTTAGGCACTGAAGCTTTCTTT	CASSLGLGTEAFF
NA	TRBJ1-1	TRBV10-3	NA	TGTGCCATCAGTGAGAGCGGACACGCGAACACTGAAGCTTTCTTT	CAISESGHANTEAFF
NA	TRBJ2-3	TRBV30	NA	TGTGCCTGGACGTCCCGCAGAGGCACAGATACGCAGTATTTT	CAWTSRRGTDTQYF
NA	TRBJ1-1	TRBV7-3	NA	TGTGCCAGCAGCTTAGATGGTATAGCTGAAGCTTTCTTT	CASSLDGIAEAFF
NA	TRBJ2-5	TRBV2	TRBD2	TGTGCCAGCAGCCGGGGACTAGCGGGACTGTACCAAGAGACCCAGTACTTC	CASSRGLAGLYQETQYF
NA	TRBJ1-5	TRBV19	NA	TGTGCCAGTAGGAGCGTGGTGGGTGGGCAGCCCCAGCATTTT	CASRSVVGGQPQHF
NA	TRBJ1-2	TRBV4-1	TRBD1	TGCGCCAGCAGCCAAGAGACAGGGACTAACTATGGCTACACCTTC	CASSQETGTNYGYTF
NA	TRBJ2-7	TRBV19	NA	TGTGCCAGTAGTCCAGAAGGACAGTCATACGAGCAGTACTTC	CASSPEGQSYEQYF
NA	TRBJ1-1	TRBV5-4	NA	TGTGCCAGCAGCTTTTTCCAGGGTGTCACTGAAGCTTTCTTT	CASSFFQGVTEAFF
NA	TRBJ2-7	TRBV5-8	TRBD1	TGTGCCAGCAGCTATTACCGGACAGGGGGAGACGAGCAGTACTTC	CASSYYRTGGDEQYF
NA	TRBJ1-4	TRBV5-1	NA	TGCGCCAGCAGCTTGGAGGGGGGCGCGTCTGAAAAACTGTTTTTT	CASSLEGGASEKLFF
NA	TRBJ2-1	TRBV18	TRBD1	TGTGCCAGCTCACCGAGGACAGGCCGCGATGAGCAGTTCTTC	CASSPRTGRDEQFF
NA	TRBJ2-7	TRBV11-2	NA	TGTGCCAGCAGCTTAGAGGCCGGGTACGAGCAGTACTTC	CASSLEAGYEQYF
NA	TRBJ2-7	TRBV4-1	NA	TGCGCCAGCAGCGTCGGAGGACCCCTCTCCGAGCAGTACTTC	CASSVGGPLSEQYF
NA	TRBJ2-2	TRBV5-1	NA	TGCGCCAGCAGCCCGACAGGTAGCACCGGGGAGCTGTTTTTT	CASSPTGSTGELFF
NA	TRBJ2-1	TRBV5-8	NA	TGTGCCAGCAGCCCGCCTGGGGCTTATCGAGCGCAGTTCTTC	CASSPPGAYRAQFF